This TCR beta chain was captured by sequencing in a study of Graves' ophthalmopathy and Graves' hyperthyroidism. Findings of the study overall: Most expanded thyroid clonotypes above 0.001 frequency also appeared in blood. With approximately 88% sensitivity and roughly 77% specificity, a 13-signature model separated ophthalmopathy from stable hyperthyroidism.

This clonotype was counted at least ten times. Its antigen is unknown. The study enrolled ophthalmopathy donors with moderate-to-severe activity, CAS ≥3, NOSPECS ≥4 and duration under 3 months. Amplification of TCR beta CDR3 regions used RNA transcripts. HTBI-primed RT-PCR formed the first round, and a multiplex PCR formed the second. TCRdb recomputed calls from the multiplex PCR reads with MiXCR, one row per CDR3 protein. The sample holds some 520,000 distinct CDR3 sequences, 13% to 15% seen once. The CDR3 consists of 16 residues. Per the germline V gene, CDR1 is LGHDT and CDR2 is YNNKEL (reference sequence). Deletions cut 0 bases from V and 2 bases from J, with 14 bases between.

The chain combines TRBV3-1 with TRBJ2-7; tentatively, D is TRBD2 (6 bases). The clonotype originates from a woman in her twenties or thirties with Graves' ophthalmopathy. Material: blood. The CDR3 bases are TGTGCCAGCAGCCAAGACCCCCTAGCGTCCGCCTACGAGCAGTACTTC. Translating it yields CASSQDPLASAYEQYF.